This T cell receptor (beta chain) was captured by sequencing in a study of T cell clones after liver transplantation. The wider study: In this trial, immunosuppression withdrawal was attempted within 2 years of liver transplant.

The data were produced by immunoSEQ multiplex PCR, yet TCRdb's version contains in-frame clones alone and is incomplete. Of about 80,000 clones in the sample, around four fifths are singletons; the top ten hold around 0.45%. There are 14 residues in the CDR3. The chain couples TRBV21-1 to TRBJ2-7. TRBV21-1 is a pseudogene. Sequencing was performed on CD4+ T cells from blood, taken approximately 45 months after liver transplant. The clonotype comes from a human patient who received a liver transplant. Some T cells may originate from the graft donor. CDR3 in DNA: TGTGCCAGCAGCAAAGAACCACCTTCCTACGAGCAGTACTTC. Its protein product is CASSKEPPSYEQYF.